Each of the 22 T cell receptor beta chains below was sequenced from the same sample in a study of blood T cell repertoires in COVID-19. Measured with immunoSEQ multiplex PCR; TCRdb has only the in-frame clones, and not every one. In the table there are roughly 38,000 clones, 70% to 80% of which are singletons. Sequencing input: peripheral blood. The receptors here all came from a man in his 70s with active or convalescent COVID-19.

This rearrangement joins TRBV3-1 (or the pseudogene TRBV3-2) to TRBJ2-5; D ambiguous. V was trimmed by 0 bases and J by 7 bases, leaving 6 bases between them. Germline CDR1 reads LGHDT; CDR2 reads YNNKEL (reference sequence). This CDR3 has 12 residues. CDR3 sequence: CASSQEALTQYF. As DNA, the CDR3 is TGTGCCAGCAGCCAAGAGGCCCTGACCCAGTACTTC.

The V call is TRBV10-1, the J call TRBJ2-3; TRBD2 aligns across 8 bases. V was pared by 8 bases and J by 3 bases, with 13 bases of the junction left unmatched. Germline CDR1 WNHNN, CDR2 SYGVQD (reference sequence). There are 16 residues in the CDR3. The CDR3 protein is CASSGLSGAWTDTQYF. As DNA, the CDR3 is TGCGCCAGCTCCGGTCTTAGCGGGGCATGGACAGATACGCAGTATTTT.

The chain has TRBV7-7 and TRBJ2-1; a possible D gene is TRBD2 (5 bases). The CDR3 is 13 amino acids. CDR1 and CDR2 (germline): SSHAT, FNYEAQ (reference sequence). Trimming took 4 bases from V and 8 from J, leaving 12 bases between them. The CDR3 here is CASSSDGEHEQFF. The CDR3 DNA is TGTGCCAGCAGCTCGGACGGGGAGCATGAGCAGTTCTTC.

This clone showed up just once. The rearrangement uses TRBV4-1 and TRBJ1-6; 7 nucleotides agree with TRBD1. Per germline, CDR1 MGHRA and CDR2 YSYEKL. V lost 1 base and J lost 4; bases outside the gene matches: 1. The CDR3 is 15 amino acids. The CDR3 DNA is TGCGCCAGCAGCCAAGCGGGACAGTATAATTCACCCCTCCACTTT. It translates to CASSQAGQYNSPLHF.

The chain uses TRBV6-5 and TRBJ1-2; the match to TRBD1 covers 9 bases. The CDR3 is 13 residues long. V lost 6 bases, J lost 7 bases, and 6 bases stayed unmatched. The germline V gene has CDR1 MNHEY and CDR2 SVGAGI. In nucleotides, the CDR3 is TGTGCCAGCAGGGGACAGGGAGGATCTGGCTACACCTTC. It translates to CASRGQGGSGYTF.

In this sample, this clone turned up a few times. V is TRBV24-1 and J is TRBJ2-5; 7 positions match TRBD1. This CDR3 contains 16 residues. CDR1 and CDR2 from the germline V gene are KGHDR and SFDVKD. Trimming cost V 3 bases and J 2 bases; bases outside gene matches: 8. CDR3 coding DNA: TGTGCCACCAGTGATATCCTAACAGGGGAACAAGAGACCCAGTACTTC. Protein: CATSDILTGEQETQYF.

The rearrangement links TRBV3-1 (or the pseudogene TRBV3-2) to TRBJ2-6, with a possible D match to TRBD2 (5 bases). V gave up 0 bases and J gave up 8 bases, with 11 bases separating them. Germline V gives CDR1 LGHDT, CDR2 YNNKEL (reference sequence). This CDR3 contains 15 residues. As DNA, the CDR3 is TGTGCCAGCAGCCAAGAGGGTCCGGGGACCAACGTCCTGACTTTC. This sequence encodes CASSQEGPGTNVLTF.

V and J are TRBV6-5 and TRBJ2-7; 7 bases map to TRBD2. Germline CDR1 is MNHEY and CDR2 is SVGAGI. The CDR3 totals 15 residues. V was clipped by 3 bases and J by 2 bases; unmatched bases: 7. CDR3 in DNA: TGTGCCAGCAGTTATTCCCGGGGGGATACCTACGAGCAGTACTTC. Protein product: CASSYSRGDTYEQYF.

V and J are TRBV29-1 and TRBJ2-2; D is unresolved. Germline assignment: CDR1 SQVTM and CDR2 ANQGSEA. Trimming shortened V by 7 bases and J by 3 bases, and 9 bases separated the two germline ends. The CDR3 is 12 residues long. The CDR3 region is CSALPDTGELFF. DNA of the CDR3: TGCAGCGCCCTACCGGACACCGGGGAGCTGTTTTTT.

The chain uses TRBV4-2 and TRBJ2-5; 15 bases map to TRBD2. This CDR3 spans 19 amino acids. CDR1 and CDR2 (germline): LGHNA, YNFKEQ. V shed 3 bases and J 5 bases; nucleotides not matched to a gene: 13. The CDR3, as DNA: TGTGCCAGCAGCCAGGCCGGACTAGCGGGGGGGGCCCACGGTGAGACCCAGTACTTC. Amino acid sequence: CASSQAGLAGGAHGETQYF.

The chain joins TRBV6-5 to TRBJ1-3, with TRBD1 matching over 7 bases. The CDR3 has 14 amino acids. V lost 7 bases and J lost 4; bases outside the gene matches: 7. From germline, CDR1 is MNHEY and CDR2 SVGAGI. This CDR3 is CASIPGTDGNTIYF. The CDR3 nucleotides read TGTGCCAGCATCCCCGGGACAGACGGAAACACCATATATTTT.

The chain employs TRBV28 and TRBJ2-3; 13 nucleotides align to TRBD2. V was pared by 3 bases and J by 6 bases, with 9 bases of the junction left unmatched. The CDR3 extends over 17 amino acids. Germline CDR1 reads MDHEN; CDR2 reads SYDVKM. The CDR3 DNA reads TGTGCCAGCAGTTTCCTACGGACTAGCGGGGGCGGGGATACGCAGTATTTT. Translated, it gives CASSFLRTSGGGDTQYF.

This chain joins TRBV5-1 and TRBJ1-1; weak D call: TRBD1 (6 bases). The CDR3 extends over 16 amino acids. The germline gives CDR1 SGHRS, CDR2 YFSETQ. The V gene lost 0 bases and the J gene lost 1 base, with 13 bases spanning the gap. CDR3 nucleotide sequence: TGCGCCAGCAGCTTGGGGGTGGGGGCCGGGAACACTGAAGCTTTCTTT. It translates to CASSLGVGAGNTEAFF.

The V gene is TRBV24-1, the J gene TRBJ2-5, with TRBD1 as a possible D gene (6 bases). The CDR3 has 15 amino acids. The germline CDR1 and CDR2 sequences are KGHDR and SFDVKD. Deletions cut 4 bases from V and 2 bases from J, with 13 bases between. The CDR3 reads CATSDRTGRQETQYF. The CDR3 region has the DNA TGTGCCACCAGTGACCGTACAGGGCGTCAAGAGACCCAGTACTTC.

The V call is TRBV9, the J call TRBJ1-5; D remains unclear. Trimming stripped 4 bases from V and 7 bases from J, with 18 bases between. The germline CDR1 and CDR2 sequences are SGDLS and YYNGEE. This CDR3 spans 15 amino acids. The CDR3 sequence: CASSLSGGLIQPQHF. For the CDR3, the DNA is TGTGCCAGCAGCCTCAGTGGAGGGCTAATACAGCCCCAGCATTTT.

This chain joins TRBV5-4 and TRBJ2-7; maybe TRBD2 (7 bases). The CDR3 is made up of 16 amino acids. Germline values: CDR1 SGHNT, CDR2 YYREEE (reference sequence). V lost 2 bases and J 1 base, leaving 16 bases between the germline ends. CDR3 sequence: CASSLGGAGRSYEQYF. The CDR3 DNA is TGTGCCAGCAGCTTAGGGGGGGCCGGTAGGTCCTACGAGCAGTACTTC.

The rearrangement links TRBV30 to TRBJ2-7, with 11 bases identical to TRBD1. From germline, CDR1 is GTSNPN and CDR2 SVGIG (reference sequence). The CDR3 sequence is 15 residues long. Unmatched junction bases numbered 4, after V lost 0 bases and J lost 3 bases. The CDR3 region has the DNA TGTGCCTGGAGTGTAGGGACAGGGGGTGTCTACGAGCAGTACTTC. Translating it yields CAWSVGTGGVYEQYF.

The chain links TRBV6-5 to TRBJ2-7; TRBD1 agrees at 7 bases. The length of the CDR3 is 14 residues. The V gene end was trimmed by 5 bases and the J gene end by 1 base; junction bases not matched to a gene: 5. Germline V CDR1 and CDR2: MNHEY, SVGAGI. The CDR3 loop reads CASSPRGLSYEQYF. CDR3 DNA: TGTGCCAGCAGTCCCAGGGGGTTATCCTACGAGCAGTACTTC.

The chain is built from TRBV28 and TRBJ1-1, with 7 nucleotides matching TRBD1. The V gene's germline CDR1 is MDHEN and CDR2 SYDVKM. There are 12 residues in the CDR3. V trimming: 6 bases; J trimming: 8 bases; junction bases outside the gene matches: 6. CDR3 amino acids: CASRVTGSEAFF. CDR3 sequence (DNA): TGTGCCAGCAGAGTGACAGGGTCCGAAGCTTTCTTT.

The chain joins TRBV15 to TRBJ2-2; D gene ambiguous. Germline V gives CDR1 LNHNV, CDR2 YYDKDF (reference sequence). V lost 5 bases and J lost 4, with 8 bases in between. This CDR3 is built from 13 residues. This CDR3 is CATSLGVTGELFF. CDR3 sequence (DNA): TGTGCCACCAGCCTCGGTGTCACCGGGGAGCTGTTTTTT. The full variable domain, in which reference TRBV15 and TRBJ2-2 provide the parts outside the CDR3, is DAMVIQNPRYQVTQFGKPVTLSCSQTLNHNVMYWYQQKSSQAPKLLFHYYDKDFNNEADTPDNFQSRRPNTSFCFLDIRSPGLGDTAMYLCATSLGVTGELFFGEGSRLTVL.

The chain has TRBV5-1 and TRBJ2-1, with 10 bases fitting TRBD2. V shed 2 bases, J shed 8 bases, and the junction held 7 bases outside the gene matches. CDR1 is SGHRS and CDR2 is YFSETQ in the germline V gene. CDR3 length equals 15 residues. In DNA form, the CDR3 reads TGCGCCAGCAGCTTCAGCGGGGGGGCAGGAGATGAGCAGTTCTTC. This gives the protein CASSFSGGAGDEQFF.

The chain is built from TRBV14 and TRBJ2-5; D not certain. CDR1 is SGHDN and CDR2 is FVKESK in the germline V gene. The CDR3 is 14 residues long. Trimming stripped 2 bases from V and 6 bases from J, with 13 bases between. The CDR3 DNA reads TGTGCCAGCAGCCAACAGAGCGAACCCAAGACCCAGTACTTC. This sequence encodes CASSQQSEPKTQYF.